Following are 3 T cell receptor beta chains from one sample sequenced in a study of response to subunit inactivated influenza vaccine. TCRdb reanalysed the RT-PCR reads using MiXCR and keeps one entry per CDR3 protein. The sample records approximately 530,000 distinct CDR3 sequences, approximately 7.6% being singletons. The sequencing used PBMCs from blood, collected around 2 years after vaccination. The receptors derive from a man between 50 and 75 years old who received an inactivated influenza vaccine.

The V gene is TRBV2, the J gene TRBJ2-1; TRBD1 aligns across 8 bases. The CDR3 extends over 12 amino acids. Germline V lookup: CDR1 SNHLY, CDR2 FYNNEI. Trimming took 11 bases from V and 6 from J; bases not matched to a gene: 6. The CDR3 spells CACHTGGNEQFF. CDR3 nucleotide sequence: TGTGCCTGCCATACAGGGGGCAATGAGCAGTTCTTC.

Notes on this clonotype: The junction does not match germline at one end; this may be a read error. The CDR3 nucleotides read TGCACCAGCAGCACTGCCAAGGTGGGAATTCCCGGGGAGCTGTTTTTT. It yields the protein CTSSTAKVGIPGELFF. The V call is TRBV5-1, the J call TRBJ2-2; D ambiguous. Per germline, CDR1 SGHRS and CDR2 YFSETQ. CDR3 length: 16 residues.

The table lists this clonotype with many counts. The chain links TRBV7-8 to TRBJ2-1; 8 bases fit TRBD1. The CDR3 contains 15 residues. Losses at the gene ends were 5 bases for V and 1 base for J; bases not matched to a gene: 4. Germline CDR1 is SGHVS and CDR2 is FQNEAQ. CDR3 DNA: TGTGCCAGCAGCCCCGACAGGGGTTCCTACAATGAGCAGTTCTTC. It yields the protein CASSPDRGSYNEQFF.